This T cell receptor (beta chain) is from a study of cytomegalovirus exposure and HLA in healthy donors. Study as a whole: Early on, a data release was issued that held some 85 million unique TCRs from HLA-typed donors. Study conclusions and caveats: Later analysis suggested links between common viral pathogens and several top significant clusters.

Germline lookup yields CDR1 LNHNV and CDR2 YYDKDF (reference sequence). J lost 2 bases, V lost 0 bases, and 8 bases had no gene match. The CDR3 length is 17 residues. A remark on this clone: Its antigen is unidentified.

This PCR relied on a set of 60 Vbeta primers and 13 Jbeta primers. TCRdb's table, derived via immunoSEQ multiplex PCR, lists solely in-frame clones and lacks some. Counted here are 150,000 to 200,000 clones, less than 90% occurring once; the ten biggest clones make up roughly 0.23%. The material sequenced was PBMCs. The rearrangement links TRBV15 to TRBJ2-3; 7 bases are a match to TRBD2. This TCR was sampled from a girl less than two years old in good health and CMV-seronegative. The CDR3 DNA sequence: TGTGCCACCAGCAGAGATTGGCGGCTAGCGGCCACAGATACGCAGTATTTT. This sequence encodes CATSRDWRLAATDTQYF.